This TCR beta chain was found in a study of T cell responses to AZD1222 COVID-19 vaccine. Concerning this clone: Its antigen is as yet unknown.

The data were produced by immunoSEQ multiplex PCR, yet TCRdb's version contains in-frame clones alone and is incomplete. The repertoire includes more than 95,000 clones, around nine tenths of them detected once, and roughly 7% sits in the top ten. General study points: Donor demographics were predominantly white British with a female majority; clonal diversity may be underestimated.

The sequencing used peripheral blood, collected 28 days after the second AZD1222 dose. The sequence was collected from an adult who received the AZD1222 COVID-19 vaccine.

The CDR3 DNA reads TGTGCCAGCATCTGGCAGGGCGAGATCAATCAGCCCCAGCATTTT. This sequence encodes CASIWQGEINQPQHF. V and J are TRBV28 and TRBJ1-5, with D tentatively TRBD1 (5 bases). Germline V gene lookup returns CDR1 MDHEN and CDR2 SYDVKM. Between the trimmed V and J ends, which lost 7 bases and 3 bases, there was a span of 16 bases. This CDR3 is 15 amino acids long.